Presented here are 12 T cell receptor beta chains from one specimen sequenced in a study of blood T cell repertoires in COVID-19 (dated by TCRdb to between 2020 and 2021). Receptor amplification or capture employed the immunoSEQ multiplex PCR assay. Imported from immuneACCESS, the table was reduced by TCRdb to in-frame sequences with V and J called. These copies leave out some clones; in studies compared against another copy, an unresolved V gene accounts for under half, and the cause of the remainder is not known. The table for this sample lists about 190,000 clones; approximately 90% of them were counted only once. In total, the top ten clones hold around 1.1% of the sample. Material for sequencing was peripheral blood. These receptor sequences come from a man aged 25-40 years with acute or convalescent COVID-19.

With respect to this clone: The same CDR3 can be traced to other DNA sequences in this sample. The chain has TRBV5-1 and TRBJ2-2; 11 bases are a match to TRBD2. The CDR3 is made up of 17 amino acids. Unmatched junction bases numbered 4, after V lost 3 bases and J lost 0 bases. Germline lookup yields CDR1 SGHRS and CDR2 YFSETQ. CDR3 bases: TGCGCCAGCAGCTGGACTAGCGGGTCCCCGAACACCGGGGAGCTGTTTTTT. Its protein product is CASSWTSGSPNTGELFF.

Here the CDR3 DNA reads TGTGCCTCGGAGGGAGGGCCCGGTGAGCAGTTCTTC. Amino acid sequence: CASEGGPGEQFF. The rearrangement links TRBV9 to TRBJ2-1; 7 nucleotides match TRBD2. V dropped 10 bases and J dropped 9; count of bases not matched to a gene: 10. Per the germline V gene, CDR1 is SGDLS and CDR2 is YYNGEE. The CDR3 is 12 amino acids.

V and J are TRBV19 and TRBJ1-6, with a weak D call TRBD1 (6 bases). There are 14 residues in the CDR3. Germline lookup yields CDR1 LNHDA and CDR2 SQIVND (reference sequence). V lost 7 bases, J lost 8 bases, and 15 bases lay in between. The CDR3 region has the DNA TGTGCCAGTACCCCCAGGGGAACTTATTCACCCCTCCACTTT. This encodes CASTPRGTYSPLHF. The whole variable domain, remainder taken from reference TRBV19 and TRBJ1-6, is DGGITQSPKYLFRKEGQNVTLSCEQNLNHDAMYWYRQDPGQGLRLIYYSQIVNDFQKGDIAEGYSVSREKKESFPLTVTSAQKNPTAFYLCASTPRGTYSPLHFGNGTRLTVT.

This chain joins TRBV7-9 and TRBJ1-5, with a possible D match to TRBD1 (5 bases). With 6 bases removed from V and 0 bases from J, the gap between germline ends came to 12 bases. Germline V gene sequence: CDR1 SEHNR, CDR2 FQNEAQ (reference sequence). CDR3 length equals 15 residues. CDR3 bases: TGTGCCAGCAGTCCCCAGGGCACTAGCAATCAGCCCCAGCATTTT. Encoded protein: CASSPQGTSNQPQHF.

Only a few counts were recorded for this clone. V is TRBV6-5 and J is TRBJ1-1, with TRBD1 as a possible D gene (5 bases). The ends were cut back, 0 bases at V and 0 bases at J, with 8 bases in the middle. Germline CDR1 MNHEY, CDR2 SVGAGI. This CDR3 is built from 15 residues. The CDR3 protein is CASSYSTDMNTEAFF. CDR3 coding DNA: TGTGCCAGCAGTTACTCGACAGACATGAACACTGAAGCTTTCTTT.

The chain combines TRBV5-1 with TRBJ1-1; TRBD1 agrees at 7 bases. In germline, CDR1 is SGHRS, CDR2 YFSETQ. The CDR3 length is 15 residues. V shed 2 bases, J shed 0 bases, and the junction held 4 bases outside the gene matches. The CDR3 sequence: CASSFVGGLNTEAFF. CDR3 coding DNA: TGCGCCAGCAGCTTCGTAGGGGGCTTGAACACTGAAGCTTTCTTT.

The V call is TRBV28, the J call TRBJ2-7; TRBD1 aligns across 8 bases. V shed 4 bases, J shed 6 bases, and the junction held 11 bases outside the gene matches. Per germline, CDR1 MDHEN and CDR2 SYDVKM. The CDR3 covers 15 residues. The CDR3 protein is CASSSIRQGQGEQYF. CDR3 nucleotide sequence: TGTGCCAGCAGTTCAATTCGACAGGGGCAGGGCGAGCAGTACTTC.

CDR3 DNA sequence: TGTGCCAGTGGGAATTGGGGCGACCGTTCCGAGCAGTACTTC. It is translated as CASGNWGDRSEQYF. The chain recombines TRBV19 with TRBJ2-7, with D possibly TRBD1 on 5 matching bases. Germline loops: CDR1 LNHDA, CDR2 SQIVND (reference sequence). Deletions cut 8 bases from V and 6 bases from J, with 20 bases between. This CDR3 comprises 14 residues.

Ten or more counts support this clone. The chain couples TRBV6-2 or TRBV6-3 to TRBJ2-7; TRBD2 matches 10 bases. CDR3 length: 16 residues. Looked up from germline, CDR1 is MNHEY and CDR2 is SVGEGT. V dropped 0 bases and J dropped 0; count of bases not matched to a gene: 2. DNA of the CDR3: TGTGCCAGCAGTTACTCGCTAGCGGGGGTCTCCTACGAGCAGTACTTC. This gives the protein CASSYSLAGVSYEQYF.

CDR3 bases: TGTGCCAGCAGTTGGGACAGGACCGCTAACTATGGCTACACCTTC. Translating gives CASSWDRTANYGYTF. This chain joins TRBV27 and TRBJ1-2; 8 nucleotides agree with TRBD1. This CDR3 has 15 residues. V lost 4 bases, J lost 0 bases, and 4 bases stayed unmatched. From germline, CDR1 is MNHEY and CDR2 SMNVEV (reference sequence).

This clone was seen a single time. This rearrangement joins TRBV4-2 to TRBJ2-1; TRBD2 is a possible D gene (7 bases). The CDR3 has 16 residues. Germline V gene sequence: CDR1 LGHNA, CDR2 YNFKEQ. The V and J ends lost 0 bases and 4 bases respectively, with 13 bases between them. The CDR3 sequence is CASSQEGGALYNEQFF. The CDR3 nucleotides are TGTGCCAGCAGCCAAGAAGGGGGGGCACTATACAATGAGCAGTTCTTC.

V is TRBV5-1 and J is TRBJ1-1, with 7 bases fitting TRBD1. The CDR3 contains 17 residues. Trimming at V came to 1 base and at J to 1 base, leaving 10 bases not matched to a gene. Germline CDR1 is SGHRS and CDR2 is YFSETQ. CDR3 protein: CASSLLGTDLGNTEAFF. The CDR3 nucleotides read TGCGCCAGCAGCTTGCTAGGGACAGATTTAGGGAACACTGAAGCTTTCTTT.